Listed here are 25 T cell receptor beta chains from one sample, sequenced in a study of blood T cells in healthy people across ages. With a J-beta primer mix and a sample-barcoded 5' primer, a second PCR ran roughly 6 to 11 cycles. TCRdb analysed the 5' RACE reads with MiXCR anew, one entry per CDR3 protein. The table lists 1,800,000 or so distinct CDR3 sequences, about 39% of them singletons. Sequencing used blood. The receptors come from a human donor in good health.

This clonotype has more than one count but fewer than ten. The rearrangement uses TRBV2 and TRBJ2-4; D remains unclear. The CDR3 has 11 residues. Looked up from germline, CDR1 is SNHLY and CDR2 is FYNNEI. V shed 1 base and J shed 9 bases, with 4 bases lying between them. The CDR3 is CASSEGTIQYF. The DNA of the CDR3 is TGTGCCAGCAGTGAAGGGACCATTCAGTACTTC.

This clonotype was recorded a few times. The chain couples TRBV24-1 to TRBJ1-5, with TRBD1 as a possible D gene (6 bases). Trimming shortened V by 8 bases and J by 1 base, and 29 bases separated the two germline ends. Germline V lookup: CDR1 KGHDR, CDR2 SFDVKD. The CDR3 length is 20 residues. The CDR3 loop is CATTPTGRYLIGVSNQPQHF. The CDR3 nucleotides read TGTGCCACCACTCCGACAGGTCGGTATCTTATAGGGGTCAGCAATCAGCCCCAGCATTTT.

This clonotype was seen only a few times. V and J are TRBV7-9 and TRBJ1-5; 7 positions match TRBD1. From germline, CDR1 is SEHNR and CDR2 FQNEAQ (reference sequence). This CDR3 comprises 16 residues. The ends lost 5 bases at V and 2 bases at J; junction bases unmatched: 9. CDR3 nucleotide sequence: TGTGCCAGCAGCCCAGGGGGGTACTTCGGCAATCAGCCCCAGCATTTT. Translation: CASSPGGYFGNQPQHF.

The V call is TRBV7-8, the J call TRBJ1-1; D perhaps matches TRBD1 (6 bases). From germline, CDR1 is SGHVS and CDR2 FQNEAQ. The V end was cut by 2 bases, the J end by 2 bases, with 12 bases between. There are 15 residues in the CDR3. CDR3 sequence (DNA): TGTGCCAGCAGCTTATGGGGGCTAATTAACACTGAAGCTTTCTTT. Translation: CASSLWGLINTEAFF.

V gene TRBV7-8 combines with J gene TRBJ2-3; a possible D gene is TRBD2 (5 bases). Trimming shortened V by 5 bases and J by 3 bases, and 18 bases separated the two germline ends. The CDR3 loop spans 16 amino acids. Germline-derived CDR1 and CDR2 are SGHVS and FQNEAQ. In DNA form, the CDR3 reads TGTGCCAGCAGCCAGTTAGGGAGCGCGAGAACAGATACGCAGTATTTT. Its protein product is CASSQLGSARTDTQYF.

CDR3 sequence (DNA): TGCAGCGTGGGCCTCGAGGGCTACGAGCAGTACTTC. Its protein product is CSVGLEGYEQYF. This rearrangement joins TRBV29-1 to TRBJ2-7, with D maybe TRBD2 (5 bases). Per germline, CDR1 SQVTM and CDR2 ANQGSEA. V lost 6 bases and J 3 bases, leaving 12 bases between the germline ends. CDR3 length: 12 residues.

The V call is TRBV13, the J call TRBJ1-2; D may be TRBD1 (5 bases). V shed 5 bases and J shed 2 bases, with 12 bases lying between them. CDR3 length: 14 residues. Germline CDR1 is PRHDT and CDR2 is FYEKMQ (reference sequence). The CDR3 DNA reads TGTGCCAGCAGCGCCATGGGGGAGAACTATGGCTACACCTTC. The encoded protein is CASSAMGENYGYTF.

The V gene is TRBV12-3 or TRBV12-4, the J gene TRBJ2-1; 9 nucleotides line up with TRBD1. V lost 6 bases to trimming and J lost 3 bases; unmatched junction nucleotides: 6. The CDR3 is 15 amino acids. CDR3 protein: CASSKGTGNYNEQFF. CDR3 in DNA: TGTGCCAGCAGCAAAGGGACAGGGAACTACAATGAGCAGTTCTTC.

V is TRBV20-1 and J is TRBJ1-5; 7 bases are a match to TRBD1. CDR3 size: 16 residues. Trimming took 1 base from V and 0 from J; bases not matched to a gene: 6. Germline lookup yields CDR1 DFQATT and CDR2 SNEGSKA (reference sequence). CDR3 nucleotide sequence: TGCAGTGCTAGAGTAGCAGGGACAGCTAGCAATCAGCCCCAGCATTTT. Its translation is CSARVAGTASNQPQHF.

The rearrangement joins TRBV24-1 to TRBJ1-2; TRBD1 matches at 10 bases. Germline V gene lookup returns CDR1 KGHDR and CDR2 SFDVKD. The CDR3 is made up of 14 amino acids. V shed 4 bases and J 7 bases; nucleotides not matched to a gene: 5. DNA for the CDR3: TGTGCCACCAGTGAGAAGGGACAGGGGTTTGGCTACACCTTC. Protein sequence: CATSEKGQGFGYTF.

The V gene is TRBV5-1, the J gene TRBJ2-5; 12 bases align to TRBD1. V lost 4 bases, J lost 12 bases, and 7 bases stayed unmatched. CDR1 and CDR2 from the germline V gene are SGHRS and YFSETQ. This CDR3 comprises 13 residues. CDR3 protein: CASSPKGQGAEYF. The CDR3 nucleotides are TGCGCCAGCAGCCCGAAGGGACAGGGGGCTGAGTACTTC.

This chain links TRBV12-3 or TRBV12-4 with TRBJ2-3, with TRBD1 identical over 8 bases. The CDR3 is 16 residues long. V shed 7 bases and J 3 bases; nucleotides not matched to a gene: 12. CDR3 region: CASTKGGTGFTDTQYF. CDR3 DNA sequence: TGTGCCAGCACTAAAGGGGGGACAGGATTTACAGATACGCAGTATTTT.

The rearrangement links TRBV25-1 to TRBJ2-3, with D maybe TRBD1 (5 bases). From germline, CDR1 is MGHDK and CDR2 SYGVNS. This CDR3 comprises 15 residues. Trimming took 3 bases from V and 7 from J, leaving 17 bases between them. The CDR3 is CASSDISRVPHTQYF. CDR3 DNA sequence: TGTGCCAGCAGTGACATCTCCAGGGTACCTCATACGCAGTATTTT.

This clonotype was counted between two and nine times. The chain couples TRBV29-1 to TRBJ2-7; TRBD2 matches at 8 bases. With 7 bases clipped from V and 1 base from J, the junction kept 6 bases outside the gene matches. The CDR3 runs 13 residues. Per the germline V gene, CDR1 is SQVTM and CDR2 is ANQGSEA. CDR3 in amino acids: CSASGGQSYEQYF. CDR3 bases: TGCAGCGCATCGGGAGGGCAATCCTACGAGCAGTACTTC.

V gene TRBV7-9 combines with J gene TRBJ2-4; 8 positions agree with TRBD1. Germline lookup yields CDR1 SEHNR and CDR2 FQNEAQ (reference sequence). With 5 bases clipped from V and 3 bases from J, the junction kept 6 bases outside the gene matches. The CDR3 is 15 residues long. CDR3 in DNA: TGTGCCAGCAGCCCCCCAGGGGGCGTCAAAAACATTCAGTACTTC. Residues: CASSPPGGVKNIQYF.

This chain uses TRBV19 with TRBJ2-3; maybe TRBD1 (5 bases). This CDR3 region has 16 residues. V was pared by 4 bases and J by 4 bases, with 18 bases between. Per germline, CDR1 LNHDA and CDR2 SQIVND (reference sequence). The CDR3 DNA reads TGTGCCAGTAGTAAAGGGGCAGTCATCCCTCCAGATACGCAGTATTTT. This gives the protein CASSKGAVIPPDTQYF. The whole variable domain, filled in from reference TRBV19 and TRBJ2-3, reads DGGITQSPKYLFRKEGQNVTLSCEQNLNHDAMYWYRQDPGQGLRLIYYSQIVNDFQKGDIAEGYSVSREKKESFPLTVTSAQKNPTAFYLCASSKGAVIPPDTQYFGPGTRLTVL.

CDR3 in amino acids: CSARDYLAGGRYEQYF. CDR3 nucleotide sequence: TGCAGTGCTAGAGACTATCTAGCGGGGGGGCGGTACGAGCAGTACTTC. V and J are TRBV20-1 and TRBJ2-7, with 12 nucleotides matching TRBD2. J lost 4 bases, V lost 0 bases, and 7 bases had no gene match. Germline-derived CDR1 and CDR2 are DFQATT and SNEGSKA (reference sequence). The CDR3 is 16 amino acids.

The chain recombines TRBV29-1 with TRBJ2-3, with TRBD2 matching 8 bases. This CDR3 region has 14 residues. Germline V gives CDR1 SQVTM, CDR2 ANQGSEA. V lost 5 bases and J lost 4; bases outside the gene matches: 8. CDR3 loop: CSVTFGGVADTQYF. The CDR3 nucleotides are TGCAGCGTTACTTTCGGGGGGGTGGCAGATACGCAGTATTTT.

This sequence joins TRBV4-3 and TRBJ1-5, with D unresolved. Germline CDR1 reads LGHNA; CDR2 reads YSLEER. Trimming removed 0 bases from V and 9 bases from J, with 27 bases in between. The CDR3 spans 19 residues. CDR3 nucleotide sequence: TGCGCCAGCAGCCAAGAAATAGCCCGGGGAAGGCTTGGGGATACGCCCCAGCATTTT. This translates into CASSQEIARGRLGDTPQHF.

The table lists this clonotype with a few counts. Written as DNA, the CDR3 is TGTGCCAGCAGCTTAATCGTTACGGAAGGCTACACCTTC. Residues: CASSLIVTEGYTF. This rearrangement joins TRBV7-9 to TRBJ1-2; D not resolved. V shed 2 bases and J shed 8 bases, with 12 bases lying between them. This CDR3 spans 13 amino acids. Looked up from germline, CDR1 is SEHNR and CDR2 is FQNEAQ (reference sequence).

This chain joins TRBV5-1 and TRBJ1-1, with D uncertain. The CDR3 spans 14 residues. The ends were cut back, 5 bases at V and 1 base at J, with 12 bases in the middle. Germline CDR1 reads SGHRS; CDR2 reads YFSETQ. As DNA, the CDR3 is TGCGCCAGCAGTACCCTGGCCGCGAACACTGAAGCTTTCTTT. Translated, it gives CASSTLAANTEAFF. The full variable domain, in which reference TRBV5-1 and TRBJ1-1 provide the parts outside the CDR3, is KAGVTQTPRYLIKTRGQQVTLSCSPISGHRSVSWYQQTPGQGLQFLFEYFSETQRNKGNFPGRFSGRQFSNSRSEMNVSTLELGDSALYLCASSTLAANTEAFFGQGTRLTVV.

The sample holds a few counts of this clonotype. The chain is built from TRBV2 and TRBJ1-2, with unresolved D. The CDR3 has 12 residues. Germline loops: CDR1 SNHLY, CDR2 FYNNEI. The V gene lost 6 bases and the J gene lost 8 bases, with 13 bases spanning the gap. CDR3: CASRAPQRGYTF. In DNA form, the CDR3 reads TGTGCCAGCAGGGCCCCCCAGCGAGGCTACACCTTC.

This clonotype was seen a handful of times. This sequence joins TRBV13 and TRBJ1-2; D unclear. V gave up 0 bases and J gave up 0 bases, with 8 bases separating them. CDR1 is PRHDT, CDR2 FYEKMQ, per germline (reference sequence). CDR3 length equals 15 residues. The CDR3 coding sequence is TGTGCCAGCAGCTTAGGGGGGATTACTAACTATGGCTACACCTTC. Protein: CASSLGGITNYGYTF.

This clonotype was observed a few times. The CDR3 protein is CASSLVAGGLLPQETQYF. The CDR3 DNA reads TGTGCCAGCAGTTTAGTAGCGGGGGGCCTCCTACCCCAAGAGACCCAGTACTTC. The chain combines TRBV27 with TRBJ2-5; 10 nucleotides agree with TRBD2. V trimming: 2 bases; J trimming: 1 base; junction bases outside the gene matches: 10. The CDR3 consists of 18 residues. Germline CDR1 and CDR2: MNHEY and SMNVEV (reference sequence).

This chain joins TRBV20-1 and TRBJ2-3; D unresolved. V lost 0 bases to trimming and J lost 0 bases, with 10 bases between them. CDR3 length: 15 amino acids. Germline assignment: CDR1 DFQATT and CDR2 SNEGSKA (reference sequence). The CDR3 nucleotides read TGCAGTGCTAGAGAGAGGATCTCTAGCACAGATACGCAGTATTTT. Translation: CSARERISSTDTQYF.